What follows are 7 T cell receptor beta chains derived from one specimen sequenced in a study of T cells after yellow fever vaccination. TCRdb reprocessed the 5' RACE reads with MiXCR, giving one entry per CDR3 protein. The sample consists of 500,000 to 650,000 distinct CDR3 sequences, around an eighth of them appearing once. Sequencing was performed on PBMCs, taken on the day of the yellow fever booster vaccination. These TCRs come from a young man who received the YFV17D yellow fever vaccine.

This clonotype was found a few times. The chain has TRBV11-3 and TRBJ2-7; 7 nucleotides align to TRBD1. The trim removed 0 bases at V and 7 bases at J, leaving 15 bases unmatched. The CDR3 contains 17 residues. The germline V gene encodes CDR1 SGHNT and CDR2 YENEEA. CDR3 sequence: CASSLERTGPRFVEQYF. The CDR3 bases are TGTGCCAGCAGCTTAGAGAGGACAGGTCCGCGGTTTGTGGAGCAGTACTTC.

In its sample, this clonotype was seen a few times. This chain connects TRBV9 to TRBJ2-7; 7 bases are shared with TRBD2. The CDR3 consists of 15 residues. The germline V gene encodes CDR1 SGDLS and CDR2 YYNGEE. V shed 2 bases and J 3 bases; nucleotides not matched to a gene: 8. The CDR3 reads CASSVLASGDYEQYF. The CDR3 bases are TGTGCCAGCAGCGTTCTGGCTAGCGGAGACTACGAGCAGTACTTC.

The V gene is TRBV27, the J gene TRBJ2-1; D is ambiguous. CDR3 length: 13 residues. Trimming removed 2 bases at V and 6 bases at J, with 8 bases between. Germline CDR1 is MNHEY and CDR2 is SMNVEV (reference sequence). CDR3 coding DNA: TGTGCCAGCAGTTTAAGGAAAGCCAATGAGCAGTTCTTC. As protein: CASSLRKANEQFF.

This clonotype has at least ten counts. J is TRBJ2-7 and V is TRBV2; maybe TRBD2 (5 bases). The CDR3 has 14 amino acids. V dropped 4 bases and J dropped 0 bases, with 10 bases sitting between them. CDR1 is SNHLY and CDR2 is FYNNEI in the germline V gene. The CDR3 loop reads CASSAGSNSYEQYF. Here the CDR3 DNA reads TGTGCCAGCAGTGCGGGGAGTAACTCCTACGAGCAGTACTTC.

This clonotype was picked up a small number of times. J is TRBJ1-2 and V is TRBV19; D gene unclear. The germline gives CDR1 LNHDA, CDR2 SQIVND (reference sequence). The ends were cut back, 7 bases at V and 7 bases at J, with 16 bases in the middle. This CDR3 spans 13 amino acids. The CDR3 is CASNEQLFGGYTF. The CDR3 DNA follows: TGTGCCAGTAATGAACAGCTTTTTGGTGGCTACACCTTC.

This clonotype was counted ten times or more. The chain is built from TRBV18 and TRBJ2-7; no definite D call. Germline V lookup: CDR1 KGHSH, CDR2 LQKENI. The V end lost 8 bases, the J end lost 1 base, and 12 bases lay between the germline ends. The CDR3 has 13 residues. The CDR3 DNA is TGTGCCAGCAGCCCAGAAGGGTCCTACGAGCAGTACTTC. This translates into CASSPEGSYEQYF.

This chain uses TRBV20-1 with TRBJ2-4; 12 nucleotides agree with TRBD2. The germline gives CDR1 DFQATT, CDR2 SNEGSKA (reference sequence). The CDR3 has 14 amino acids. The trim removed 3 bases at V and 11 bases at J, leaving 8 bases unmatched. The DNA of the CDR3 is TGCAGTGCTAGTAGACTAGCGGGAGTGGAAGTTCAGTACTTC. Protein: CSASRLAGVEVQYF.